Each of the 16 T cell receptor beta chains below was sequenced from the same sample in a study of blood T cell repertoires in COVID-19. Using immunoSEQ multiplex PCR, the repertoire was profiled, and TCRdb retains in-frame clones only, with some absent. The sample consists of under 250,000 clones, 70% to 90% of them appearing once. The sample consisted of peripheral blood. Every receptor here comes from a man aged 45 to 65 who had recovered from COVID-19.

The rearrangement joins TRBV15 to TRBJ1-1; 8 bases line up with TRBD1. Germline V gives CDR1 LNHNV, CDR2 YYDKDF (reference sequence). V was clipped by 3 bases and J by 3 bases; unmatched bases: 9. This CDR3 has 16 residues. CDR3 nucleotides: TGTGCCACCAGCAGGGACAGGGTCAGTGCGGACACTGAAGCTTTCTTT. It is translated as CATSRDRVSADTEAFF.

Here the CDR3 DNA reads TGTGCCAGCAGCCAACACAGCATTAACTATGGCTACACCTTC. Encoded protein: CASSQHSINYGYTF. The V and J genes are TRBV3-1 (or the pseudogene TRBV3-2) and TRBJ1-2, with D unclear. CDR3 size: 14 residues. Germline CDR1 and CDR2: LGHDT and YNNKEL (reference sequence). V was trimmed by 2 bases and J by 1 base, leaving 8 bases between them.

The V call is TRBV7-9, the J call TRBJ2-7, with 10 bases matching TRBD2. From germline, CDR1 is SEHNR and CDR2 FQNEAQ (reference sequence). CDR3 length: 14 amino acids. Trimming cost V 0 bases and J 5 bases; bases outside gene matches: 1. The CDR3 region is CASSLALAGNEQYF. The CDR3 DNA is TGTGCCAGCAGCTTAGCACTAGCGGGGAACGAGCAGTACTTC.

The J gene is TRBJ2-1, the V gene TRBV28; 9 nucleotides line up with TRBD2. The CDR3 is 16 amino acids. V gave up 2 bases and J gave up 9 bases; unmatched junction bases: 11. Germline values: CDR1 MDHEN, CDR2 SYDVKM. The CDR3, as DNA: TGTGCCAGCAGTTTAAGCATAGCGGGAGTGTCAGGTGAGCAGTTCTTC. This sequence encodes CASSLSIAGVSGEQFF. The entire variable domain, with the rest obtained from reference TRBV28 and TRBJ2-1, is as follows: DVKVTQSSRYLVKRTGEKVFLECVQDMDHENMFWYRQDPGLGLRLIYFSYDVKMKEKGDIPEGYSVSREKKERFSLILESASTNQTSMYLCASSLSIAGVSGEQFFGPGTRLTVL.

CDR3 DNA sequence: TGTGCCAGCAGCCACGCCCTTCGCGGGGGGATAGGTACGCAGTATTTT. This translates into CASSHALRGGIGTQYF. The chain combines TRBV3-1 (or the pseudogene TRBV3-2) with TRBJ2-3, with 8 bases aligning to TRBD2. CDR1 is LGHDT, CDR2 YNNKEL, per germline (reference sequence). The V gene end was trimmed by 3 bases and the J gene end by 8 bases; junction bases not matched to a gene: 13. This CDR3 is built from 16 residues.

This clone was detected once. The chain links TRBV28 to TRBJ2-7; 9 nucleotides match TRBD2. This CDR3 region has 16 residues. Germline loops: CDR1 MDHEN, CDR2 SYDVKM. V trimming: 3 bases; J trimming: 2 bases; junction bases outside the gene matches: 8. Written as DNA, the CDR3 is TGTGCCAGCAGTTTGTACAAGGCTAGCGGGACCTACGAGCAGTACTTC. It encodes CASSLYKASGTYEQYF.

A few counts support this clone. The V gene is TRBV19, the J gene TRBJ2-2; no clear D. V was pared by 3 bases and J by 4 bases, with 6 bases between. The germline gives CDR1 LNHDA, CDR2 SQIVND (reference sequence). This CDR3 has 13 amino acids. The CDR3 DNA reads as TGTGCCAGTAGTATTATCGTCACCGGGGAGCTGTTTTTT. It translates to CASSIIVTGELFF.

The genes are TRBV28 and TRBJ2-3, with 7 bases identical to TRBD2. V trimming: 7 bases; J trimming: 0 bases; junction bases outside the gene matches: 10. CDR3 length: 16 amino acids. In germline, CDR1 is MDHEN, CDR2 SYDVKM. The CDR3 protein is CASKSSGVTSTDTQYF. CDR3 sequence (DNA): TGTGCCAGCAAATCCAGCGGGGTAACTAGCACAGATACGCAGTATTTT. Combining the CDR3 with reference TRBV28 and TRBJ2-3 gives the whole variable domain DVKVTQSSRYLVKRTGEKVFLECVQDMDHENMFWYRQDPGLGLRLIYFSYDVKMKEKGDIPEGYSVSREKKERFSLILESASTNQTSMYLCASKSSGVTSTDTQYFGPGTRLTVL.

This chain uses TRBV19 with TRBJ2-1; 7 bases match TRBD2. The V gene's germline CDR1 is LNHDA and CDR2 SQIVND (reference sequence). V shed 1 base and J 3 bases; nucleotides not matched to a gene: 9. This CDR3 is built from 17 residues. Written as DNA, the CDR3 is TGTGCCAGTAGTATAGCCCGTGGCGGGAGCTACTACAATGAGCAGTTCTTC. It encodes CASSIARGGSYYNEQFF.

This chain connects TRBV6-5 to TRBJ1-4, with D uncertain. Germline loops: CDR1 MNHEY, CDR2 SVGAGI. CDR3 length equals 15 residues. Deletions cut 0 bases from V and 2 bases from J, with 7 bases between. CDR3 bases: TGTGCCAGCAGTTACTCCAGGCAGACTAATGAAAAACTGTTTTTT. Translating it yields CASSYSRQTNEKLFF.

V and J are TRBV5-4 and TRBJ1-4; D unclear. The CDR3 consists of 12 residues. The V end lost 1 base, the J end lost 5 bases, and 3 bases lay between the germline ends. Germline V gene data show CDR1 as SGHNT and CDR2 as YYREEE (reference sequence). The CDR3 region is CASSLLNEKLFF. CDR3 DNA sequence: TGTGCCAGCAGCTTGCTGAATGAAAAACTGTTTTTT.

V usage is TRBV7-8 and J usage is TRBJ2-2, with 7 bases that match TRBD1. Looked up from germline, CDR1 is SGHVS and CDR2 is FQNEAQ. The CDR3 totals 16 residues. After removal of 11 bases from V and 0 bases from J, the junction contained 12 bases not matched to a gene. This chain's CDR3 is CAQQTQQGPNTGELFF. Written as DNA, the CDR3 is TGTGCCCAACAAACACAACAGGGGCCGAACACCGGGGAGCTGTTTTTT. Together with reference TRBV7-8 and TRBJ2-2, the CDR3 gives the full variable domain: GAGVSQSPRYKVAKRGQDVALRCDPISGHVSLFWYQQALGQGPEFLTYFQNEAQLDKSGLPSDRFFAERPEGSVSTLKIQRTQQEDSAVYLCAQQTQQGPNTGELFFGEGSRLTVL.

This chain joins TRBV5-4 and TRBJ2-3; 14 bases fit TRBD2. Looked up from germline, CDR1 is SGHNT and CDR2 is YYREEE (reference sequence). The CDR3 has 18 residues. Germline trimming cut 6 bases from V and 5 bases from J; bases unmatched to any gene: 14. The CDR3: CASTVLKLTSGGEDTQYF. CDR3 in DNA: TGTGCCAGCACCGTACTTAAATTGACTAGCGGGGGGGAAGATACGCAGTATTTT. Using reference TRBV5-4 and TRBJ2-3 for the parts outside the CDR3, the full variable domain is ETGVTQSPTHLIKTRGQQVTLRCSSQSGHNTVSWYQQALGQGPQFIFQYYREEENGRGNFPPRFSGLQFPNYSSELNVNALELDDSALYLCASTVLKLTSGGEDTQYFGPGTRLTVL.

V gene TRBV7-9 combines with J gene TRBJ2-2; D ambiguous. Germline V gene sequence: CDR1 SEHNR, CDR2 FQNEAQ (reference sequence). The CDR3 spans 16 residues. V shed 5 bases and J shed 5 bases, with 18 bases lying between them. Written as DNA, the CDR3 is TGTGCCAGCAGCCAACCCGGTGTCAGGAAGACCGGGGAGCTGTTTTTT. Protein: CASSQPGVRKTGELFF.

This sequence joins TRBV27 and TRBJ2-1; 12 bases map to TRBD2. V lost 3 bases and J lost 6; bases outside the gene matches: 3. The CDR3 consists of 15 residues. The germline V gene encodes CDR1 MNHEY and CDR2 SMNVEV (reference sequence). This chain's CDR3 is CASSFLTSGSNEQFF. The DNA of the CDR3 is TGTGCCAGCAGTTTTTTGACTAGCGGGAGCAATGAGCAGTTCTTC.

The chain uses TRBV7-2 and TRBJ1-6; TRBD1 matches at 8 bases. This CDR3 contains 13 residues. From germline, CDR1 is SGHTA and CDR2 FQGNSA. Trimming cost V 4 bases and J 8 bases; bases outside gene matches: 1. The CDR3 DNA sequence: TGTGCCAGCAGCTCGACAGGGGATTCACCCCTCCACTTT. Protein sequence: CASSSTGDSPLHF.